One and the same sample provided the 8 T cell receptor beta chains below, sequenced in a study of OX40 agonist ivuxolimab in advanced cancers. Method: immunoSEQ multiplex PCR; TCRdb's copy keeps in-frame clones and lacks some. Among 53,000 or so clones, roughly 83% were seen once, and the ten largest hold about 13%. The source material was CD4+ or CD8+ T cells sorted from blood, sampled in a trial of the OX40 agonist ivuxolimab. These receptors all stem from an adult with an advanced solid tumor such as melanoma, head and neck, liver or kidney cancer.

The chain couples TRBV5-1 to TRBJ2-7; 7 bases align to TRBD2. The CDR3 spans 16 residues. From germline, CDR1 is SGHRS and CDR2 YFSETQ. Trimming took 1 base from V and 2 from J; bases not matched to a gene: 9. CDR3 region: CASSLSTSGTPYEQYF. CDR3 in DNA: TGCGCCAGCAGCTTGTCGACCAGCGGGACTCCCTACGAGCAGTACTTC.

Only a few counts were recorded for this clone. The chain uses TRBV14 and TRBJ2-1; D is unresolved. Trimming left V 4 bases short and J 6 bases short, with 10 bases between. The CDR3 has 13 amino acids. The germline gives CDR1 SGHDN, CDR2 FVKESK. In DNA form, the CDR3 reads TGTGCCAGCAGCCTAACCGGCGGCAATGAGCAGTTCTTC. Amino acids: CASSLTGGNEQFF.

The rearrangement links TRBV18 to TRBJ2-5; possibly TRBD1 for D (7 bases). Germline V gene sequence: CDR1 KGHSH, CDR2 LQKENI. V gave up 3 bases and J gave up 4 bases, with 15 bases separating them. The CDR3 totals 15 residues. CDR3 protein: CASSPSQGRTETQYF. CDR3 nucleotide sequence: TGTGCCAGCTCACCTTCACAGGGGAGGACAGAGACCCAGTACTTC.

The chain joins TRBV6-1 to TRBJ2-3, with 10 bases lining up with TRBD2. V trimming: 7 bases; J trimming: 5 bases; junction bases outside the gene matches: 9. Germline values: CDR1 MNHNS, CDR2 SASEGT. The CDR3 sequence is 15 residues long. The CDR3 bases are TGTGCCAGCACTAAAGCGGGAGGGCCGAAAGATACGCAGTATTTT. This sequence encodes CASTKAGGPKDTQYF.

The V gene is TRBV7-6, the J gene TRBJ2-2; 12 bases are a match to TRBD2. The CDR3 consists of 16 residues. Germline assignment: CDR1 SGHVS and CDR2 FNYEAQ. The trim removed 5 bases at V and 5 bases at J, leaving 6 bases unmatched. As DNA, the CDR3 is TGTGCCAGCAGCCCGACTAGCGGGAGTAGGACCGGGGAGCTGTTTTTT. Encoded protein: CASSPTSGSRTGELFF.

The chain links TRBV28 to TRBJ2-1; 11 nucleotides align to TRBD2. Germline CDR1 and CDR2: MDHEN and SYDVKM. V lost 7 bases to trimming and J lost 9 bases; unmatched junction nucleotides: 14. CDR3 length: 16 amino acids. The chain's CDR3 is CASTERLAGRRGEQFF. As DNA, the CDR3 is TGTGCCAGCACCGAAAGACTAGCGGGGAGACGCGGTGAGCAGTTCTTC. Full variable domain (outside the CDR3, taken from reference TRBV28 and TRBJ2-1): DVKVTQSSRYLVKRTGEKVFLECVQDMDHENMFWYRQDPGLGLRLIYFSYDVKMKEKGDIPEGYSVSREKKERFSLILESASTNQTSMYLCASTERLAGRRGEQFFGPGTRLTVL.

The J gene is TRBJ2-3, the V gene TRBV5-1; D may be TRBD1 (5 bases). CDR1 is SGHRS, CDR2 YFSETQ, per germline. The CDR3 covers 14 residues. V was cut by 0 bases and J by 2 bases, with 7 bases left in between. CDR3 DNA: TGCGCCAGCAGCTTGGTAGGGGCCACAGATACGCAGTATTTT. Translation gives CASSLVGATDTQYF.

This chain connects TRBV11-2 to TRBJ2-7; the match to TRBD1 covers 10 bases. V lost 1 base and J lost 3; bases outside the gene matches: 6. The length of the CDR3 is 16 residues. Germline V gene data show CDR1 as SGHAT and CDR2 as FQNNGV. This CDR3 reads CASSLGDRGIFYEQYF. The CDR3 DNA follows: TGTGCCAGCAGCTTAGGGGACAGGGGTATTTTCTACGAGCAGTACTTC. Drawing the rest from reference TRBV11-2 and TRBJ2-7, the complete variable domain is EAGVAQSPRYKIIEKRQSVAFWCNPISGHATLYWYQQILGQGPKLLIQFQNNGVVDDSQLPKDRFSAERLKGVDSTLKIQPAKLEDSAVYLCASSLGDRGIFYEQYFGPGTRLTVT.